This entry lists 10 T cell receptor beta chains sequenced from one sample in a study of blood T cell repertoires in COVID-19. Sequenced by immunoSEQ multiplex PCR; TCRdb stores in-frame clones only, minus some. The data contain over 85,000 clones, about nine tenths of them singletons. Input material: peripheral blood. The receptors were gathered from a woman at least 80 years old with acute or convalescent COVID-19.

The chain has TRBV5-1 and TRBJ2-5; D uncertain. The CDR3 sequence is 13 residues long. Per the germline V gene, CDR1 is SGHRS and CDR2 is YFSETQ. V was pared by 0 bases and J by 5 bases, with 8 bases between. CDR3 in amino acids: CASSLAFEETQYF. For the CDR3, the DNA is TGCGCCAGCAGCTTGGCCTTTGAGGAGACCCAGTACTTC.

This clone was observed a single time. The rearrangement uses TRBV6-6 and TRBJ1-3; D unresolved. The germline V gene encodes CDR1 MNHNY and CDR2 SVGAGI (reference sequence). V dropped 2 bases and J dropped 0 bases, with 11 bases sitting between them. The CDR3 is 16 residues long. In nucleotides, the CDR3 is TGTGCCAGCAGTTACACCGACGGAGGCTCTGGAAACACCATATATTTT. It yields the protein CASSYTDGGSGNTIYF.

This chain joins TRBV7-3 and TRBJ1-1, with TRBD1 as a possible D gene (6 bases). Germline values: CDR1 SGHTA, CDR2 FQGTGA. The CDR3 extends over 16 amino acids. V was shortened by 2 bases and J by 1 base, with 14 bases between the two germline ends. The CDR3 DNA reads TGTGCCAGCAGCTTAGTACAGGGAAGAGAGAACACTGAAGCTTTCTTT. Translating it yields CASSLVQGRENTEAFF.

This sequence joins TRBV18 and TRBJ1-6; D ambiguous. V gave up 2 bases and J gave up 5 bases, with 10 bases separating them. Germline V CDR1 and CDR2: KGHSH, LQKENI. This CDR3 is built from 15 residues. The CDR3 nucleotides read TGTGCCAGCTCACCATTAGGCGGGAATAATTCACCCCTCCACTTT. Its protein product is CASSPLGGNNSPLHF. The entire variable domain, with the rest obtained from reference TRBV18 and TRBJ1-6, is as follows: NAGVMQNPRHLVRRRGQEARLRCSPMKGHSHVYWYRQLPEEGLKFMVYLQKENIIDESGMPKERFSAEFPKEGPSILRIQQVVRGDSAAYFCASSPLGGNNSPLHFGNGTRLTVT.

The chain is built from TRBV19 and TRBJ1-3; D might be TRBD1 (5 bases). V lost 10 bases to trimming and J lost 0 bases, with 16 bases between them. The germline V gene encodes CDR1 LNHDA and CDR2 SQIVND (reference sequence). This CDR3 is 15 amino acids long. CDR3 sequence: CATSNRQLSGNTIYF. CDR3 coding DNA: TGTGCCACCTCCAACCGACAGCTCTCTGGAAACACCATATATTTT. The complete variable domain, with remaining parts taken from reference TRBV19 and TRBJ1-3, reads DGGITQSPKYLFRKEGQNVTLSCEQNLNHDAMYWYRQDPGQGLRLIYYSQIVNDFQKGDIAEGYSVSREKKESFPLTVTSAQKNPTAFYLCATSNRQLSGNTIYFGEGSWLTVV.

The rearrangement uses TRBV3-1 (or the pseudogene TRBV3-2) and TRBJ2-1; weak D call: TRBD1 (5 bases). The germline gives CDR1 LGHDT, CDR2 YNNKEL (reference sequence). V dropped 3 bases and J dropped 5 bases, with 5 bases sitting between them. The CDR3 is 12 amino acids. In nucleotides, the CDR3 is TGTGCCAGCAGCCACAGGGACAATGAGCAGTTCTTC. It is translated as CASSHRDNEQFF.

The CDR3: CASSVGTNNEQFF. Written as DNA, the CDR3 is TGTGCCAGCAGCGTAGGGACTAACAATGAGCAGTTCTTC. This chain joins TRBV11-3 and TRBJ2-1, with TRBD2 matching 7 bases. Germline lookup yields CDR1 SGHNT and CDR2 YENEEA. Trimming at V came to 5 bases and at J to 5 bases, leaving 3 bases not matched to a gene. CDR3 length: 13 residues.

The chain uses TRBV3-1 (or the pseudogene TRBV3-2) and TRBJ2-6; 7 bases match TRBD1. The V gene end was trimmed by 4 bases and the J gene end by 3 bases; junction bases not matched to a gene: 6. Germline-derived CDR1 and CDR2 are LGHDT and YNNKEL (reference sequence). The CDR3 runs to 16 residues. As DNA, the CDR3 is TGTGCCAGCAGCCCTCGGGACAGCCTTGGGGCCAACGTCCTGACTTTC. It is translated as CASSPRDSLGANVLTF.

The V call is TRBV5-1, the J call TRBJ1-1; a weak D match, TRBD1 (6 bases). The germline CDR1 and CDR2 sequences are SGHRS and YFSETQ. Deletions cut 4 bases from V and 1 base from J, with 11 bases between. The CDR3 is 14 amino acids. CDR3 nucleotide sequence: TGCGCCAGCAGCGTGGACAGCCCGAACACTGAAGCTTTCTTT. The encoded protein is CASSVDSPNTEAFF.

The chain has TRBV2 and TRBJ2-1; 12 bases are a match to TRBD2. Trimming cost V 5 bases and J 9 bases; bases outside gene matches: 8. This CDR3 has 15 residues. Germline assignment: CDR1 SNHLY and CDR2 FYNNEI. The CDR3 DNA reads TGTGCCAGCAGTATCGGGACTAGCGGGTCGGGTGAGCAGTTCTTC. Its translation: CASSIGTSGSGEQFF.